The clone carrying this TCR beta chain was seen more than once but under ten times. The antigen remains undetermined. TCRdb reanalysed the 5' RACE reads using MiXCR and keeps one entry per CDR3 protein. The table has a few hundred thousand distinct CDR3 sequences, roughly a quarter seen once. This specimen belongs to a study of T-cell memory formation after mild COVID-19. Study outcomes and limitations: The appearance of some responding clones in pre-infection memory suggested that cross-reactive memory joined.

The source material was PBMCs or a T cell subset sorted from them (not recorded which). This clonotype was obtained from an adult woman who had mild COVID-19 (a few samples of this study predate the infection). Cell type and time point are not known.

CDR3 DNA: TGTGCCACCCTCATGTCAGGGCGCACTGAAGCTTTCTTT. This translates into CATLMSGRTEAFF. The J gene is TRBJ1-1, the V gene TRBV19, with a weak D call TRBD1 (5 bases). The V end lost 10 bases, the J end lost 4 bases, and 16 bases lay between the germline ends. CDR1 and CDR2 (germline): LNHDA, SQIVND (reference sequence). The CDR3 covers 13 residues.